These 2 T cell receptor beta chains were sequenced from one sample in a study of blood T cell repertoires in COVID-19. TCRdb's copy holds only in-frame clones and misses some; the assay was immunoSEQ multiplex PCR. In the table there are over 300,000 clones, 85% to 90% of which are singletons. Input material: PBMCs or T cells enriched from blood (not recorded which). The source of these receptors is a woman aged 25 to 45 with acute COVID-19.

The chain combines TRBV18 with TRBJ2-7; 9 nucleotides agree with TRBD2. V trimming: 4 bases; J trimming: 2 bases; junction bases outside the gene matches: 6. This CDR3 is built from 15 residues. Germline V CDR1 and CDR2: KGHSH, LQKENI. The CDR3 bases are TGTGCCAGCTCACAAGCGGGGGGTAGTCCCTACGAGCAGTACTTC. Protein product: CASSQAGGSPYEQYF. The whole variable domain, filled in from reference TRBV18 and TRBJ2-7, reads NAGVMQNPRHLVRRRGQEARLRCSPMKGHSHVYWYRQLPEEGLKFMVYLQKENIIDESGMPKERFSAEFPKEGPSILRIQQVVRGDSAAYFCASSQAGGSPYEQYFGPGTRLTVT.

J is TRBJ1-4 and V is TRBV12-5; 9 bases agree with TRBD1. V was pared by 1 base and J by 2 bases, with 11 bases of the junction left unmatched. This CDR3 is built from 19 residues. Germline V lookup: CDR1 LGHNT, CDR2 FRNRAP. The CDR3 nucleotides are TGTGCTAGTGGTTTGGCCACGTCCCGGGACAGGGCCACTAATGAAAAACTGTTTTTT. Its protein product is CASGLATSRDRATNEKLFF.